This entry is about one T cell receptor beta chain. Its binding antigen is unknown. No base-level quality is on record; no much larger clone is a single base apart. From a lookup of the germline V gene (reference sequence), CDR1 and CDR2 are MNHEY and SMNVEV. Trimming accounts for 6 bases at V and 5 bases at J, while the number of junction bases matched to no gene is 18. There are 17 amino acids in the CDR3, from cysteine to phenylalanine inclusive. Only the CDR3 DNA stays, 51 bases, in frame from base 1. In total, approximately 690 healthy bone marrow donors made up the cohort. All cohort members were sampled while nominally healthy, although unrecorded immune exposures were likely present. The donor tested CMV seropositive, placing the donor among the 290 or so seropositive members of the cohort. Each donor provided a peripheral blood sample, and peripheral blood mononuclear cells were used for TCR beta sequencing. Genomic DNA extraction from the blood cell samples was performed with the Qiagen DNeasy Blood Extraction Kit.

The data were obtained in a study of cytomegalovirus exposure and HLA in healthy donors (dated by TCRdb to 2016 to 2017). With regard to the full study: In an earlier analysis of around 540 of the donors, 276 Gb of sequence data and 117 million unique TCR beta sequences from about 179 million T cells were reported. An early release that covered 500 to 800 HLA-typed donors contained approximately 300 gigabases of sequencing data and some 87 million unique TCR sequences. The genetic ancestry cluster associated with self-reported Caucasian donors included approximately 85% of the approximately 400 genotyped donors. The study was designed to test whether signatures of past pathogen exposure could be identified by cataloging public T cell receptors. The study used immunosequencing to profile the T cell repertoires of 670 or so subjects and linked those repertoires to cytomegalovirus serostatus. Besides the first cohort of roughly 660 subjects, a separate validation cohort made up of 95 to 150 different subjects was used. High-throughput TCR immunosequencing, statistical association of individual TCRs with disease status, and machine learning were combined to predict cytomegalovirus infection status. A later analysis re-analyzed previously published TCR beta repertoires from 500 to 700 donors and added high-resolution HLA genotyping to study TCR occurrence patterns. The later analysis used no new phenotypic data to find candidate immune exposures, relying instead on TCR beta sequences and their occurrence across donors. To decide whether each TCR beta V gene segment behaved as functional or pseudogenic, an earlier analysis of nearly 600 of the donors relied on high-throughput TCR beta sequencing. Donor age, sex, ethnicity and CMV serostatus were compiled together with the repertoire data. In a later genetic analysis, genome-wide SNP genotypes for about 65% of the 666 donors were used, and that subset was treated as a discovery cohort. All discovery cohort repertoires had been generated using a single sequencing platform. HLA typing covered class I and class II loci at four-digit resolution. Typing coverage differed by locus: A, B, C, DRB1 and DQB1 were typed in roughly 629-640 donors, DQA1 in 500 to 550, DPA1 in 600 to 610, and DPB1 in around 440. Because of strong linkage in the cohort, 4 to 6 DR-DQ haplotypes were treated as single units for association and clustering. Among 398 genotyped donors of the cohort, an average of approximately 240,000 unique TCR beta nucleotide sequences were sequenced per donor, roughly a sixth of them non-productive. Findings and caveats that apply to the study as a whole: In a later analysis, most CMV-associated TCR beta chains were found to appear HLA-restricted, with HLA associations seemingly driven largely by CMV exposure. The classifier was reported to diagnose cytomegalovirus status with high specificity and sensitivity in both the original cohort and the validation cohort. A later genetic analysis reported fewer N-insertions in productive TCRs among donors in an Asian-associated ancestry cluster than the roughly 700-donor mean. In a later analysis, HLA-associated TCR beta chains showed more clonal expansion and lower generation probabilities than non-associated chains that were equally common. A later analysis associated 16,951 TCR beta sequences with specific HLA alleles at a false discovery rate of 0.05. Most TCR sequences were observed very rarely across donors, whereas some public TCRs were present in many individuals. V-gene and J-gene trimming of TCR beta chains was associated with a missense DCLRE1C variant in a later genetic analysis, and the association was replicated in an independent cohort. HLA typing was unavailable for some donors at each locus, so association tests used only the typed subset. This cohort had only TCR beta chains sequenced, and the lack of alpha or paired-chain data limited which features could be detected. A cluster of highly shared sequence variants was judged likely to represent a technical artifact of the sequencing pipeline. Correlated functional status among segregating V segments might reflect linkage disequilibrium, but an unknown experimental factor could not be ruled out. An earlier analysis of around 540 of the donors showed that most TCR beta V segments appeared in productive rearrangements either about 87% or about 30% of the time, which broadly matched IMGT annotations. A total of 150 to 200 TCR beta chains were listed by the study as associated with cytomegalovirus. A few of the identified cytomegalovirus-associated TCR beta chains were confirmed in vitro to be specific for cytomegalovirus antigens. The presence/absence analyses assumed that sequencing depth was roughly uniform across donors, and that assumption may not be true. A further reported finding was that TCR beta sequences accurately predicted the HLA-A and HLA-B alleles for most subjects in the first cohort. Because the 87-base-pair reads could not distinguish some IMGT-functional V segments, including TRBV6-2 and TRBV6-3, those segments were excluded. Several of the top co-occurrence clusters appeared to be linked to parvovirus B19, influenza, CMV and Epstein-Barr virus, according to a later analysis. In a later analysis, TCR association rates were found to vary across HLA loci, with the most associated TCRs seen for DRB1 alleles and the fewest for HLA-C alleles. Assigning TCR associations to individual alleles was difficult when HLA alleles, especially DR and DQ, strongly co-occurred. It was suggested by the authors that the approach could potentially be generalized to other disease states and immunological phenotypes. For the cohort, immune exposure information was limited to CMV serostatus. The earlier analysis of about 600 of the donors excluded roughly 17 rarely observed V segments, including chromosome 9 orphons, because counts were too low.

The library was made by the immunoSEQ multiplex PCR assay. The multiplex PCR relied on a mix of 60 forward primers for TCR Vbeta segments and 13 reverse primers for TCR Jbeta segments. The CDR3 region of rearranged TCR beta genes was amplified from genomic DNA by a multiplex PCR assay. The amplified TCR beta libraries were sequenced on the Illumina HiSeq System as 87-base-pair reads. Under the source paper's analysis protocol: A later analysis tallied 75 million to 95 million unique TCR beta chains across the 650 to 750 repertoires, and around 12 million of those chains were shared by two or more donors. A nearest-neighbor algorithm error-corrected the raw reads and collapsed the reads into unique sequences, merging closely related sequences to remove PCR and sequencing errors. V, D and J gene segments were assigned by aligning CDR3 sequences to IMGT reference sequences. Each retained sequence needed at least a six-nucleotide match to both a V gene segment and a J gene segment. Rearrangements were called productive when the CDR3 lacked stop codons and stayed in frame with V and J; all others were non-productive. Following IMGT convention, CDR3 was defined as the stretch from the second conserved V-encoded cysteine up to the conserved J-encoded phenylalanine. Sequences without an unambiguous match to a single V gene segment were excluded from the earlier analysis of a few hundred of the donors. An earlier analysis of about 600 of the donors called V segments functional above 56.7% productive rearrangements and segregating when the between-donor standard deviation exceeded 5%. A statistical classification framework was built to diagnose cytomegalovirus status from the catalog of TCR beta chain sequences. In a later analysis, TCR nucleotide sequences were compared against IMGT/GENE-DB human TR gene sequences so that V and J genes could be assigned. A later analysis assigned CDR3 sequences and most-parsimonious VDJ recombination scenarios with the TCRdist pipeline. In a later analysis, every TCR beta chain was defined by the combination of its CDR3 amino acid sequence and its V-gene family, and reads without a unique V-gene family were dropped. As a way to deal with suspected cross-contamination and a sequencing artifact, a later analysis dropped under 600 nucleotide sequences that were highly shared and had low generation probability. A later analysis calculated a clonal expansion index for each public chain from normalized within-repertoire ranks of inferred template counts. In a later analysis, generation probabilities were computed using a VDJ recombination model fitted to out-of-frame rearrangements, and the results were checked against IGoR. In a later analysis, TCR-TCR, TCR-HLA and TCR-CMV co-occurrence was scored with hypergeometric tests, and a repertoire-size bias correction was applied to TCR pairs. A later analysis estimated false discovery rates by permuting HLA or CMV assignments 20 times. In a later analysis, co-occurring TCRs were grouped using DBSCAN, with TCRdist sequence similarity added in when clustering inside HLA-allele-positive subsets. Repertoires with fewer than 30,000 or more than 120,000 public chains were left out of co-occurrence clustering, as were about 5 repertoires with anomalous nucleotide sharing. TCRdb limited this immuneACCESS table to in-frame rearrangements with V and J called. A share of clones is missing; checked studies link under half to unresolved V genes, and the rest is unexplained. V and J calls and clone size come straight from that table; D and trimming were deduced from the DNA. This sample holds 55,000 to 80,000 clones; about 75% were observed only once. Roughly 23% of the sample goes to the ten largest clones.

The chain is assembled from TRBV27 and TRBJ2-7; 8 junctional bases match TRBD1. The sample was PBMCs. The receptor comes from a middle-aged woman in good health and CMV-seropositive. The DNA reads TGTGCCAGCAGCCCAGTCGGAGGGGGACAGGTGTTCCACGAGCAGTACTTC. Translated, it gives CASSPVGGGQVFHEQYF.